These 2 T cell receptor beta chains came from one sample sequenced in a study of cytomegalovirus exposure and HLA in healthy donors. Some clones are missing from TCRdb's copy, which holds only in-frame ones; the method was immunoSEQ multiplex PCR. Found here are some 98,000 clones, about 83% of them singletons; the top ten hold approximately 4%. Sequenced: PBMCs. The receptors come from a woman aged 25 to 45 in good health and CMV-seronegative.

The chain links TRBV7-3 to TRBJ2-1; 7 bases are shared with TRBD2. V gave up 3 bases and J gave up 6 bases; unmatched junction bases: 14. The CDR3 is made up of 17 amino acids. Germline V lookup: CDR1 SGHTA, CDR2 FQGTGA. CDR3 residues: CASSFLPSGGRSNEQFF. CDR3 coding DNA: TGTGCCAGCAGCTTCCTACCTAGCGGAGGGCGGTCCAATGAGCAGTTCTTC.

CDR3 sequence: CASSLETGASYEQYF. The CDR3 DNA reads TGTGCCAGCAGCCTTGAAACAGGGGCCTCCTACGAGCAGTACTTC. This sequence joins TRBV7-2 and TRBJ2-7; 7 bases align to TRBD1. The J segment lost 0 bases and the V segment lost 5 bases, leaving 7 bases of the junction unmatched. CDR1 SGHTA and CDR2 FQGNSA come from the germline V gene. The CDR3 extends over 15 amino acids.